This TCR beta chain was sequenced in a study of T cells in women clearing cervical HPV infection. Average input was approximately 1.3 ug genomic DNA for immunoSEQ TCR beta CDR3 amplification. Assay: immunoSEQ multiplex PCR; the TCRdb copy retains only in-frame clones and omits some. This table holds about 35,000 clones. Germline V gene sequence: CDR1 SQVTM, CDR2 ANQGSEA. CDR3 length: 12 residues. Comment on this clone: The sequenced fragment ends 3 residues before the CDR3 boundary, so the rest is inferred from the germline J gene.

The specimen was blood buffy coat. The genes are TRBV29-1 and TRBJ2-2; D possibly corresponds to TRBD1 (6 bases). This TCR was sampled from a woman between 18 and 75 years old with a cervical HPV16 infection that either progressed to CIN3+ or cleared (not recorded which). Here the CDR3 reads CSVGTDNSPLFF. Partial CDR3 DNA: TGCAGCGTTGGGACAGATAATTCACCG.